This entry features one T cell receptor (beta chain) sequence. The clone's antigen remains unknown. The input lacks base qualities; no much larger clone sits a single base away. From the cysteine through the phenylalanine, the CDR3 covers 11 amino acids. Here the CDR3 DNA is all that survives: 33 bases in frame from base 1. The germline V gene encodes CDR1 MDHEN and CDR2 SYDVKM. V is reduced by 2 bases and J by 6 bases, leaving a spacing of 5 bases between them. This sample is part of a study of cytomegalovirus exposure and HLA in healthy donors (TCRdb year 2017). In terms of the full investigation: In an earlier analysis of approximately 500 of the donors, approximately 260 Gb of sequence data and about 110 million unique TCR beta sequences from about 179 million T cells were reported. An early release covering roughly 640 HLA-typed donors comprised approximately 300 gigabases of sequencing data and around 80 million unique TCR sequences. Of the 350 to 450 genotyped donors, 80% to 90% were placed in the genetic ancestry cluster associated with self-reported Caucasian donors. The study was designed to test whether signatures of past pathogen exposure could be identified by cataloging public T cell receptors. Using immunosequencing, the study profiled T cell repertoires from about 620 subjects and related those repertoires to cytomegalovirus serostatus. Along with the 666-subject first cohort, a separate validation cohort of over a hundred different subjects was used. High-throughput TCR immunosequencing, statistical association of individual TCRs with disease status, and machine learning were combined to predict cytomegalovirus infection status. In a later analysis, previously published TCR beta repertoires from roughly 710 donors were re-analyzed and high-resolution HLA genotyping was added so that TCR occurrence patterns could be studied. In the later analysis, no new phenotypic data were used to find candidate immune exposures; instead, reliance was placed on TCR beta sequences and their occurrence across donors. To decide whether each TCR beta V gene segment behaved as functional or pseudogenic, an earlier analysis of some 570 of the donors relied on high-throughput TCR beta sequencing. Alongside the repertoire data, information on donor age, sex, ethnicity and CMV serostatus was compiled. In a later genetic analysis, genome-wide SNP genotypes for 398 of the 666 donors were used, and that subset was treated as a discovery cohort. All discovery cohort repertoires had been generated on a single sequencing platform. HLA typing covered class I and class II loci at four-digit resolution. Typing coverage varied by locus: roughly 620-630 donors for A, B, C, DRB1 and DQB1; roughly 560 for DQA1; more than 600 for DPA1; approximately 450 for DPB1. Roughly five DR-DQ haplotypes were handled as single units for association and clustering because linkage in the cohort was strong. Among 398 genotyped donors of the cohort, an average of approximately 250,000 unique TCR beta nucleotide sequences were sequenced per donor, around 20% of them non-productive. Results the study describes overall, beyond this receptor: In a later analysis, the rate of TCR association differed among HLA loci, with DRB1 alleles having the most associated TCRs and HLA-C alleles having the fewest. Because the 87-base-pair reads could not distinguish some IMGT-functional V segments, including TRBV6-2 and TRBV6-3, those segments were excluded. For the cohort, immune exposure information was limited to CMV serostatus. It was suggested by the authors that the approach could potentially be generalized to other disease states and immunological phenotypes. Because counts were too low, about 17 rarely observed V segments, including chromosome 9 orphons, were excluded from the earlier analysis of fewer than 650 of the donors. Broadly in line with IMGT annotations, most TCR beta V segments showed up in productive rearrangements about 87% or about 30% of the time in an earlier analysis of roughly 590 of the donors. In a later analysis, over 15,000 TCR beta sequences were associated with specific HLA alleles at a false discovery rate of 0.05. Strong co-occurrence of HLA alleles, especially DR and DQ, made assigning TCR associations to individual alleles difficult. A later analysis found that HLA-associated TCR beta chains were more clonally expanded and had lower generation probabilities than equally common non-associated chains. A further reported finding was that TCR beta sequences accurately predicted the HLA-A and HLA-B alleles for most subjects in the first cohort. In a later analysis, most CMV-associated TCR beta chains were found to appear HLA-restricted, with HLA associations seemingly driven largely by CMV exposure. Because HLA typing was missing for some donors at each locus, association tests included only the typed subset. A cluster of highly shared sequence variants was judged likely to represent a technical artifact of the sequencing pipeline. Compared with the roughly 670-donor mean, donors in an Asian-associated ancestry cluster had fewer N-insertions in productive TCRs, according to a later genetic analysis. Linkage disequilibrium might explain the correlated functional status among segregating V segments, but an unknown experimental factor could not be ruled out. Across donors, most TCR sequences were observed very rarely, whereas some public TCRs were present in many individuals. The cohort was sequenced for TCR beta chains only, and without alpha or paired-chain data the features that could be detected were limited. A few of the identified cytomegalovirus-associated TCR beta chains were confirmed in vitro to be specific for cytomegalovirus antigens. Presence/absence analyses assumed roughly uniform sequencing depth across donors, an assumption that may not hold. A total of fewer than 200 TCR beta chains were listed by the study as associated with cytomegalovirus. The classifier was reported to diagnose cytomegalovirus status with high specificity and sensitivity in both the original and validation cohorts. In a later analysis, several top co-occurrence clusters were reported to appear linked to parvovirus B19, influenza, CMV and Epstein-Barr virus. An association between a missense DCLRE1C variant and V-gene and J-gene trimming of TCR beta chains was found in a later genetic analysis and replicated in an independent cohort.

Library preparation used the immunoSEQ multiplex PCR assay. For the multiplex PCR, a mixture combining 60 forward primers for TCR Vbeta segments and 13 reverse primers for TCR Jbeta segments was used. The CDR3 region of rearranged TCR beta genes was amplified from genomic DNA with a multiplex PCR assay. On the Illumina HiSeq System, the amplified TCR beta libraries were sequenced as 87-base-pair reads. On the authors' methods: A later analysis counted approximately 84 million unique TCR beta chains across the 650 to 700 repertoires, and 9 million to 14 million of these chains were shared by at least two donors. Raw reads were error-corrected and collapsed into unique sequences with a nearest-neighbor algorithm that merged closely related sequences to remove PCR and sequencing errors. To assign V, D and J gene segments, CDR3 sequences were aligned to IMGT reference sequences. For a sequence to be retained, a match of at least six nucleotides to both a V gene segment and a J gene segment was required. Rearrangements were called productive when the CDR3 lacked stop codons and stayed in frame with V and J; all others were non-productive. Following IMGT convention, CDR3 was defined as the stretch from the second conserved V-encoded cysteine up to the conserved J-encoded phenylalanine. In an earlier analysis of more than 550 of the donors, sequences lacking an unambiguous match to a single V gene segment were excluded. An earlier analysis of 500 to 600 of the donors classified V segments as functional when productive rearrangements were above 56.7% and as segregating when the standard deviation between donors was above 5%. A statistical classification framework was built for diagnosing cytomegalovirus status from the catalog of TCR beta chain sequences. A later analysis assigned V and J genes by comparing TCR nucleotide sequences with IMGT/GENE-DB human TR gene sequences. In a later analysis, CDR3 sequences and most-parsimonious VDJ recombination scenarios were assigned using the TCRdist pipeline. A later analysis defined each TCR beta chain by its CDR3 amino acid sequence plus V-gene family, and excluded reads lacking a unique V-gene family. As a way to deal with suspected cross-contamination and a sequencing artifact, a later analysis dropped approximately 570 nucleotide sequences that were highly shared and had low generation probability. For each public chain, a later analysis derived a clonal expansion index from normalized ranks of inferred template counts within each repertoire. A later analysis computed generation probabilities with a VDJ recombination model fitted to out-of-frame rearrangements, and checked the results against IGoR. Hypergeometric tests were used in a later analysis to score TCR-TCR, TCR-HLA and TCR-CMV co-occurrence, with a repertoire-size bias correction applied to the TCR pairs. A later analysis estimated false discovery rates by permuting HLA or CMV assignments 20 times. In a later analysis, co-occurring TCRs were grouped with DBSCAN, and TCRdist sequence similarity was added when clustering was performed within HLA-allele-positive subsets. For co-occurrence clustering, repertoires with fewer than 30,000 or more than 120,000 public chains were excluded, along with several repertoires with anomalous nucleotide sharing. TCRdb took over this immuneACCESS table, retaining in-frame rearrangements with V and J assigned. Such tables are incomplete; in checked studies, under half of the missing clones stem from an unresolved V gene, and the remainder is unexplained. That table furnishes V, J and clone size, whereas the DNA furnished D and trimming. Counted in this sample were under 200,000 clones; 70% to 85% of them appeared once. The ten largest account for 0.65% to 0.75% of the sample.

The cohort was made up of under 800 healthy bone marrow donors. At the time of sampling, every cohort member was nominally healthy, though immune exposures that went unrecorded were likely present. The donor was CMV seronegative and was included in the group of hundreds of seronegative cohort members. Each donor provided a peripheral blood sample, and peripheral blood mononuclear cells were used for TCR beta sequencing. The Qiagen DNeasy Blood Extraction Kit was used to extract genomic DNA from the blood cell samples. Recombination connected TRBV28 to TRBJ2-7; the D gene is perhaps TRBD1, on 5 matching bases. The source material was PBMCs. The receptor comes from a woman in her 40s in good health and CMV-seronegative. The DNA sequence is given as TGTGCCAGCAGTTTAACAGGCGAGCAGTACTTC. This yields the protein CASSLTGEQYF.